This TCR beta chain appears in the sequencing data of a study of CD8+ T cells in alopecia areata. Overall study: The share of scalp area affected provided the severity score for treated patients.

This CDR3 contains 14 residues. The V gene's germline CDR1 is SQVTM and CDR2 ANQGSEA. Trimming cost V 1 base and J 6 bases; bases outside gene matches: 9. As to treatment: oral pan-JAK inhibitor, 5-10 mg twice daily. Sequencing used cDNA as its template, made by extracting RNA and reverse transcribing it. Clones were read by immunoSEQ multiplex PCR, and TCRdb kept only the in-frame ones, dropping some. This sample has 110,000 to 150,000 clones, with approximately 86% found just once. The chain carries TRBV29-1 and TRBJ2-7; 7 bases are a match to TRBD2. The receptor was isolated from a human donor with alopecia areata. Source: CD8+ T cells sorted from blood, taken at week 4, from a patient treated with tofacitinib. CDR3 coding DNA: TGCAGCGTTGAAGCTACCAGCGGGGTGGGCGAGCAGTACTTC. Protein product: CSVEATSGVGEQYF.